This T cell receptor beta chain was retrieved from a study of cytomegalovirus exposure and HLA in healthy donors. Study-level information: Of the donors genotyped, some 400 in all, around 77% fell in the Caucasian-associated ancestry cluster.

The V gene lost 5 bases and the J gene lost 3 bases, with 14 bases spanning the gap. The CDR3 spans 14 residues. Germline loops: CDR1 SGHTA, CDR2 FQGNSA. It was with 60 Vbeta and 13 Jbeta primers that the PCR ran. Profiling relied on immunoSEQ multiplex PCR, and the TCRdb table lists in-frame clones only, not all of them. The sample has some 160,000 clones, over 8% seen once. Whole-study findings and limits: For most TCR sequences rarity was the rule, although some public TCRs occurred in many donors.

This clone was seen a handful of times. Its antigen is currently unknown. The V gene is TRBV7-2, the J gene TRBJ2-7; D possibly corresponds to TRBD1 (6 bases). Sequencing was carried out using PBMCs. This TCR derives from a male donor in good health and CMV-seronegative. The CDR3 sequence: CASSTRQVYYEQYF. Written as DNA, the CDR3 is TGTGCCAGCAGCACCCGACAGGTTTACTACGAGCAGTACTTC.